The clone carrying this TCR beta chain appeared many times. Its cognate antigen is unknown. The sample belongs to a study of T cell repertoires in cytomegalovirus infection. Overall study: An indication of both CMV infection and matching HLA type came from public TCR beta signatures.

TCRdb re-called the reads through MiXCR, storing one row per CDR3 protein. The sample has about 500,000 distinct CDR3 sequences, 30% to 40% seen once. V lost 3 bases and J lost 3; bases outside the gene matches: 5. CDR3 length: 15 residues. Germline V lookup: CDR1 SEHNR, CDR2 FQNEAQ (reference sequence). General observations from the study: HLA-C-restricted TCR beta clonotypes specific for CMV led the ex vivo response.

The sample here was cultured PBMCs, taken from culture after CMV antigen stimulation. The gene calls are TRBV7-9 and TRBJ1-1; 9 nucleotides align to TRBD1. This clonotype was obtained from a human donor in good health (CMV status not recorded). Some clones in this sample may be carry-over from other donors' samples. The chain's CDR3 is CASSFPTGGYTEAFF. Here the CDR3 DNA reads TGTGCCAGCAGCTTCCCGACAGGGGGGTACACTGAAGCTTTCTTT.